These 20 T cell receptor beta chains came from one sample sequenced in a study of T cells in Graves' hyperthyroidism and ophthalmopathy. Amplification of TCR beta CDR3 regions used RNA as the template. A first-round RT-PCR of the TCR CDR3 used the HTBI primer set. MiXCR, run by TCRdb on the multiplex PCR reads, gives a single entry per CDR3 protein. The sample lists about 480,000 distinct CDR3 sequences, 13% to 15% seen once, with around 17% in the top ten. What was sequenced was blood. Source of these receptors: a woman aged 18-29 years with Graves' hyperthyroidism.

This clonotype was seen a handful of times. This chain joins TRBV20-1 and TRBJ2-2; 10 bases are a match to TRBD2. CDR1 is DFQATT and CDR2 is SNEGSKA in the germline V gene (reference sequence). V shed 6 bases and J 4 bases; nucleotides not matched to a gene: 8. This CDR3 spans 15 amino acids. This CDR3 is CSAYSGRAGTGELFF. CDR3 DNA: TGCAGTGCGTACAGCGGGAGGGCTGGCACCGGGGAGCTGTTTTTT.

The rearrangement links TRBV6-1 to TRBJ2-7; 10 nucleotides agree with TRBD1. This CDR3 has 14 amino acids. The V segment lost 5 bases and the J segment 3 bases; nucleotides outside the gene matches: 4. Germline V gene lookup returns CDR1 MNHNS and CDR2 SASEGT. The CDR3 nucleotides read TGTGCCAGCAGTAAGGGGACAGGGGACTACGAGCAGTACGTC. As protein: CASSKGTGDYEQYV.

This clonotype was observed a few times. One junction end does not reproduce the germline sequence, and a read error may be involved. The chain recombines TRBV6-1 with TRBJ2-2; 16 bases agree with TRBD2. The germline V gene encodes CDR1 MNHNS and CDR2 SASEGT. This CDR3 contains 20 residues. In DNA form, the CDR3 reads TGTGCCAGCAGTGAAGTCGGCTGGGGACTAGCGGGAGGGTCACCCGGGGGGCTGTTTTTT. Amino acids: CASSEVGWGLAGGSPGGLFF.

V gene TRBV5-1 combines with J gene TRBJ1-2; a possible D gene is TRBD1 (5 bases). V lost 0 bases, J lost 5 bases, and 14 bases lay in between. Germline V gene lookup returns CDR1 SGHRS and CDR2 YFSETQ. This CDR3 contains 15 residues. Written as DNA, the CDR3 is TGCGCCAGCAGCTTGGACTCAACAGGTCCTTATGGCTACACCTTC. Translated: CASSLDSTGPYGYTF.

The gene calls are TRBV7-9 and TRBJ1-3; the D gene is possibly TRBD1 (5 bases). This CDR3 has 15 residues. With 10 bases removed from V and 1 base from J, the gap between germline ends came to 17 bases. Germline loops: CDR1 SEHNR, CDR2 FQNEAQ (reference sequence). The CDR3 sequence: CAIPGRGRSGNTIYF. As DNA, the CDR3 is TGTGCCATCCCTGGGCGGGGACGTTCTGGAAACACCATATATTTT. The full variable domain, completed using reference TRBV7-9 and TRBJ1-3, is DTGVSQNPRHKITKRGQNVTFRCDPISEHNRLYWYRQTLGQGPEFLTYFQNEAQLEKSRLLSDRFSAERPKGSFSTLEIQRTEQGDSAMYLCAIPGRGRSGNTIYFGEGSWLTVV.

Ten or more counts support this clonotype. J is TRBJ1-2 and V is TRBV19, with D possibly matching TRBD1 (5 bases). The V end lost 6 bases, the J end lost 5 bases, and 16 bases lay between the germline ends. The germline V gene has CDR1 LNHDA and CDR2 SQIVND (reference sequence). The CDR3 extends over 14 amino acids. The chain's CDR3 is CASRRGGSGYGYTF. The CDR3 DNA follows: TGTGCCAGTAGAAGGGGAGGGAGCGGGTATGGCTACACCTTC.

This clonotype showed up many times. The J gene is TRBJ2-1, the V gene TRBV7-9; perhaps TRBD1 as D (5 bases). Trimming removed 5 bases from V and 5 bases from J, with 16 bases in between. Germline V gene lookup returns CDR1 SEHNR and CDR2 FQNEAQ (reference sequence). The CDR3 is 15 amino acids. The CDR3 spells CASSPFRGFDNEQFF. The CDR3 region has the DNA TGTGCCAGCAGCCCATTTAGGGGTTTTGACAATGAGCAGTTCTTC.

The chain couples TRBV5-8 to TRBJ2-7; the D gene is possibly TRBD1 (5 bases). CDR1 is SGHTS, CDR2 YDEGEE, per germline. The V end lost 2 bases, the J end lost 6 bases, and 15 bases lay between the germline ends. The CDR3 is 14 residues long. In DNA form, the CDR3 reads TGTGCCAGCAGCTTCTCAGGGATCCCCTCCGAGCAGTACTTC. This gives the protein CASSFSGIPSEQYF.

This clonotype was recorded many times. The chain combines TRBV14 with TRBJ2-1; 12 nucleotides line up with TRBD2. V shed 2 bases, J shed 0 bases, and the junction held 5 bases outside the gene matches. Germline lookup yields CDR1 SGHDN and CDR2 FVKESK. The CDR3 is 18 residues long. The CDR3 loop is CASSQLGTSGYSYNEQFF. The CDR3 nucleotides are TGTGCCAGCAGCCAACTAGGGACTAGCGGGTACTCCTACAATGAGCAGTTCTTC.

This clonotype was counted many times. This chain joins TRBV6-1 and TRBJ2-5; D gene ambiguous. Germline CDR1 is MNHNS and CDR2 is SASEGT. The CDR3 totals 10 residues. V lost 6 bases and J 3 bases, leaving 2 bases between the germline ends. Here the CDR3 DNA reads TGTGCCAGCAGGAAAGAGACCCAGTACTTC. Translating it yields CASRKETQYF.

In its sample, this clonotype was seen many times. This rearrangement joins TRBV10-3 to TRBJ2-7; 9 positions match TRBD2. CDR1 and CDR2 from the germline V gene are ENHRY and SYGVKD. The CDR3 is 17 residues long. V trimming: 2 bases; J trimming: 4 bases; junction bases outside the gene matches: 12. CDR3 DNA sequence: TGTGCCATCAGTGAGGCCTACCTTAGCGGGAGTAAGTACGAGCAGTACTTC. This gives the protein CAISEAYLSGSKYEQYF.

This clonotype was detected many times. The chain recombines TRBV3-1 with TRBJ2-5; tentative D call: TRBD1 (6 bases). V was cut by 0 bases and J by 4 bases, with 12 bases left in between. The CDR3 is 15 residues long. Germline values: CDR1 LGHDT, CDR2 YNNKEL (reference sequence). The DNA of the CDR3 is TGTGCCAGCAGCCAAGACGAAATAGGGGGAGAGACCCAGTACTTC. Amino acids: CASSQDEIGGETQYF.

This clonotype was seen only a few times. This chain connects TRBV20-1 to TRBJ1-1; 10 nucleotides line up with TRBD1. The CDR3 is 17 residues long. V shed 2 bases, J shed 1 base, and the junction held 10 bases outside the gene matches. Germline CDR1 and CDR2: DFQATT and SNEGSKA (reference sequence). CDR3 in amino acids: CSARTGTGVASNTEAFF. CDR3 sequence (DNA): TGCAGTGCTAGAACCGGGACAGGGGTCGCATCGAACACTGAAGCTTTCTTT.

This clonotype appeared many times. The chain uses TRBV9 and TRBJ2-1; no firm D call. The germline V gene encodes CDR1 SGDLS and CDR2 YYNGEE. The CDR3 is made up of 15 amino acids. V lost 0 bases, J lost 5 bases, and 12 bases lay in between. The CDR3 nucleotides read TGTGCCAGCAGCGTAGTTTTCAGGTCGGACAATGAGCAGTTCTTC. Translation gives CASSVVFRSDNEQFF.

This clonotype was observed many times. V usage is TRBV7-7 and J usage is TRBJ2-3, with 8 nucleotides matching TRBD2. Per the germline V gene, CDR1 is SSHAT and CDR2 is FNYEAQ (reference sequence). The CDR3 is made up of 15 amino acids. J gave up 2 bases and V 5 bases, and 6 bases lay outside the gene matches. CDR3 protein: CASSPTSGPTDTQYF. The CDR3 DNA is TGTGCCAGCAGCCCCACTAGCGGACCCACAGATACGCAGTATTTT.

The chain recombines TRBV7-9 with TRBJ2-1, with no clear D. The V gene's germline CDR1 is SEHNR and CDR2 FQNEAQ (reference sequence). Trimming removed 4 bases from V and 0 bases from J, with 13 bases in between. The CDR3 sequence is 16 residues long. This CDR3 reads CASSSNPLGSYNEQFF. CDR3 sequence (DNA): TGTGCCAGCAGCTCCAATCCCCTGGGCTCCTACAATGAGCAGTTCTTC.

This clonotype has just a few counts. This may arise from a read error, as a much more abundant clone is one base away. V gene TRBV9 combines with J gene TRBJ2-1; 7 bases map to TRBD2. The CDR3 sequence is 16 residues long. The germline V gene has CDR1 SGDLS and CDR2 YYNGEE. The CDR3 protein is CASSPSVGTTYNERFF. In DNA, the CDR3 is TGTGCCAGCAGCCCCAGCGTCGGGACTACCTACAATGAGCGGTTCTTC.

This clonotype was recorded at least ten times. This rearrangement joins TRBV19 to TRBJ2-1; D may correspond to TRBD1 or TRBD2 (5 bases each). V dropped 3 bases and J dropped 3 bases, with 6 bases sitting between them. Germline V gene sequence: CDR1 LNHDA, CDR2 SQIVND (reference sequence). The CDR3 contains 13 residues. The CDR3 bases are TGTGCCAGTAGTATGGGGGACTACAATGAGCAGTTCTTC. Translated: CASSMGDYNEQFF.

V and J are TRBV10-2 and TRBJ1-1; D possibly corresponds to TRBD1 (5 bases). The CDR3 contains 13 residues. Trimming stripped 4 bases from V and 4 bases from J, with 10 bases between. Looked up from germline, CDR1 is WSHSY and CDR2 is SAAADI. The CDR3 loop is CASSGVGATEAFF. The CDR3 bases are TGCGCCAGCAGTGGAGTCGGGGCCACTGAAGCTTTCTTT.

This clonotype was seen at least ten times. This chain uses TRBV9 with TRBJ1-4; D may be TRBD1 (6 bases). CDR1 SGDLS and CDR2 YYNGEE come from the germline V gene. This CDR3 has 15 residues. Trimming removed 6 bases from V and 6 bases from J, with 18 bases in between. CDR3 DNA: TGTGCCAGCACCGAGGGCGGGGGCGCGGATGAAAAACTGTTTTTT. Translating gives CASTEGGGADEKLFF. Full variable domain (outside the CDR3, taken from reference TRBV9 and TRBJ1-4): DSGVTQTPKHLITATGQRVTLRCSPRSGDLSVYWYQQSLDQGLQFLIQYYNGEERAKGNILERFSAQQFPDLHSELNLSSLELGDSALYFCASTEGGGADEKLFFGSGTQLSVL.